The 9 T cell receptor beta chains in this list originate from one sample, sequenced in a study of Ad26.COV2.S vaccination and SARS-CoV-2 variants. Treatment specified: roughly 18 received Ad26.COV2.S at low or high dose, single or two shots; a few received placebo; per-sample allocation not given. Following the first vaccine or placebo injection, samples were taken on day 63. The repertoire was sequenced with immunoSEQ multiplex PCR; TCRdb's copy has only in-frame clones and lacks some. Of about 350,000 clones in the sample, 65% to 90% were seen once. Sequencing used peripheral blood, obtained in a trial of Ad26.COV2.S vaccine versus placebo. These receptors all stem from a person between 18 and 60 years old who received the Ad26.COV2.S COVID-19 vaccine or a placebo.

V usage is TRBV4-2 and J usage is TRBJ2-3; 14 positions agree with TRBD2. Germline lookup yields CDR1 LGHNA and CDR2 YNFKEQ. V was pared by 0 bases and J by 3 bases, with 5 bases of the junction left unmatched. This CDR3 comprises 18 residues. CDR3 in DNA: TGTGCCAGCAGCCAAGAAAAGACTAGCGGGGGGGCGACAGATACGCAGTATTTT. The encoded protein is CASSQEKTSGGATDTQYF.

This clone turned up a few times. The chain is built from TRBV6-2 or TRBV6-3 and TRBJ1-6, with D hard to call. CDR1 is MNHEY, CDR2 SVGEGT, per germline. The germline V and J ends were trimmed by 2 bases and 8 bases, with 16 bases remaining between them. The CDR3 has 16 residues. The CDR3 bases are TGTGCCAGCAGTTACCCGATGGCACCTCTGGATTCACCCCTCCACTTT. Encoded protein: CASSYPMAPLDSPLHF.

J is TRBJ2-5 and V is TRBV5-1; D perhaps matches TRBD2 (5 bases). The CDR3 totals 14 residues. Germline V gene sequence: CDR1 SGHRS, CDR2 YFSETQ. Trimming removed 4 bases from V and 5 bases from J, with 15 bases in between. CDR3 loop: CASSPVFRGETQYF. The DNA of the CDR3 is TGCGCCAGCAGCCCCGTGTTCCGCGGGGAGACCCAGTACTTC.

The chain has TRBV21-1 and TRBJ2-7; the D call in the table, TRBD2, was not verified against the DNA. TRBV21-1 is a pseudogene locus. CDR3 length equals 16 residues. The CDR3 loop is CAPFRTSGGINYEQYF. CDR3 nucleotides: TGTGCCCCATTTAGGACTAGCGGGGGAATAAACTACGAGCAGTACTTC.

The chain employs TRBV5-4 and TRBJ2-5; 10 positions match TRBD2. After removal of 0 bases from V and 3 bases from J, the junction contained 2 bases not matched to a gene. The CDR3 runs to 15 residues. CDR1 is SGHNT, CDR2 YYREEE, per germline (reference sequence). The CDR3 spells CASSLALAGEETQYF. The CDR3 DNA sequence: TGTGCCAGCAGCTTGGCTCTAGCGGGAGAAGAGACCCAGTACTTC. Full variable domain (remainder filled in from reference TRBV5-4 and TRBJ2-5): ETGVTQSPTHLIKTRGQQVTLRCSSQSGHNTVSWYQQALGQGPQFIFQYYREEENGRGNFPPRFSGLQFPNYSSELNVNALELDDSALYLCASSLALAGEETQYFGPGTRLLVL.

With regard to this clone: One end of the junction is discordant with germline, which a read error may explain. CDR3 bases: TGTGCCAGCAGCCCGGGGGACAGGGGAGTATATTTT. This encodes CASSPGDRGVYF. This chain links TRBV7-9 with TRBJ1-5; 10 bases map to TRBD1. The V gene's germline CDR1 is SEHNR and CDR2 FQNEAQ (reference sequence). The CDR3 length is 12 residues. Variable domain in full (rest from reference TRBV7-9 and TRBJ1-5): DTGVSQNPRHKITKRGQNVTFRCDPISEHNRLYWYRQTLGQGPEFLTYFQNEAQLEKSRLLSDRFSAERPKGSFSTLEIQRTEQGDSAMYLCASSPGDRGVYFGDGTRLSIL.

This clone was seen a single time. V and J are TRBV6-2 or TRBV6-3 and TRBJ2-2; 10 nucleotides line up with TRBD2. With V trimmed by 2 bases and J by 7 bases, 7 bases remained unmatched. This CDR3 comprises 16 residues. The germline V gene encodes CDR1 MNHEY and CDR2 SVGEGT. In DNA, the CDR3 is TGTGCCAGCAGTTACACGGGACTAGCGCGGGGCGGGGAGCTGTTTTTT. Translation: CASSYTGLARGGELFF.

The V gene is TRBV19, the J gene TRBJ1-6; D unclear. The CDR3 runs 17 residues. V was clipped by 0 bases and J by 10 bases, with 19 bases between them. Germline CDR1 reads LNHDA; CDR2 reads SQIVND (reference sequence). In DNA, the CDR3 is TGTGCCAGTAGTATAGATTTAGGAGGCGCGACAATCTCACCCCTCCACTTT. It specifies CASSIDLGGATISPLHF.

This clone was picked up one time. This chain connects TRBV6-5 to TRBJ2-2; TRBD2 matches 8 bases. Trimming removed 6 bases from V and 0 bases from J; junction bases left unmatched: 3. CDR1 and CDR2 (germline): MNHEY, SVGAGI. This CDR3 has 15 amino acids. The chain's CDR3 is CASRTGGANTGELFF. CDR3 sequence (DNA): TGTGCCAGCAGGACCGGGGGGGCGAACACCGGGGAGCTGTTTTTT.